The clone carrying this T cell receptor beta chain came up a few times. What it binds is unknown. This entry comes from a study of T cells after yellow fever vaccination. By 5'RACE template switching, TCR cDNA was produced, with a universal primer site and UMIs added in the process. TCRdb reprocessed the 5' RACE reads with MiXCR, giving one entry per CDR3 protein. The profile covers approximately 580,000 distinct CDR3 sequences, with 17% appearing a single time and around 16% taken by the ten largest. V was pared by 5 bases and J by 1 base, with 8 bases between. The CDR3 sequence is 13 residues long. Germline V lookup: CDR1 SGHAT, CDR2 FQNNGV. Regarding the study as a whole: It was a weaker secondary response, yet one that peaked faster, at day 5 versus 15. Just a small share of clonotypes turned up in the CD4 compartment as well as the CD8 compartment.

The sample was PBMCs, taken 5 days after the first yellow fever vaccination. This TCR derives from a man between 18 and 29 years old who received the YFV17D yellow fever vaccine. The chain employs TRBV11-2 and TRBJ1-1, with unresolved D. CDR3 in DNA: TGTGCCAGCAGCAAGGTCGGGAACACTGAAGCTTTCTTT. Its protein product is CASSKVGNTEAFF.